This is a list of T cell receptor beta chains from one sample in a study of blood T cells in healthy people across ages. In TCRdb, the 5' RACE reads were re-called with MiXCR into one record per CDR3 protein. In the table there are roughly 500,000 distinct CDR3 sequences, approximately 25% of which are singletons. The material sequenced was blood. Receptors originate from a woman in her seventies in good health. Each CDR3 is given with its conserved first and last residue. A D gene is named only where the DNA matches it firmly. Some rows have no size entry. The others give once, few or many, or a class for an expanded clone.

CDR3: CASTLMANTGELFF
DNA: TGTGCCAGCACCCTGATGGCCAACACCGGGGAGCTGTTTTTT
J: TRBJ2-2
size: few
D: -
V: TRBV6-1

CDR3: CASSRTLAGGRFGDTQYF
DNA: TGTGCCAGCAGCCGCACCCTAGCGGGGGGACGTTTCGGGGATACGCAGTATTTT
J: TRBJ2-3
size: -
D: TRBD2
V: TRBV11-3

CDR3: CASSKNTQSNQPQHF
DNA: TGTGCCAGCAGCAAAAATACGCAGAGCAATCAGCCCCAGCATTTT
J: TRBJ1-5
size: few
D: -
V: TRBV7-9

CDR3: CASSLGLAGGRGGELFF
DNA: TGTGCCAGCAGCCTAGGACTAGCGGGGGGCCGGGGCGGGGAGCTGTTTTTT
J: TRBJ2-2
size: -
D: TRBD2
V: TRBV7-8

CDR3: CSAPGNSPNTGELFF
DNA: TGCAGTGCCCCGGGAAACAGCCCGAACACCGGGGAGCTGTTTTTT
J: TRBJ2-2
size: -
D: -
V: TRBV20-1

CDR3: CSVRRGDNEQFF
DNA: TGCAGCGTTCGCCGGGGGGACAATGAGCAGTTCTTC
J: TRBJ2-1
size: few
D: TRBD2
V: TRBV29-1

CDR3: CASSFGGLETQYF
DNA: TGTGCCAGCAGTTTCGGGGGTTTAGAGACCCAGTACTTC
J: TRBJ2-5
size: many
D: -
V: TRBV28

CDR3: CASGGGYIAKNIQYF
DNA: TGTGCCAGCGGCGGGGGGTACATAGCCAAAAACATTCAGTACTTC
J: TRBJ2-4
size: -
D: TRBD2
V: TRBV7-2

CDR3: CASTGPGSNYGYTF
DNA: TGTGCCAGTACGGGGCCAGGGTCTAACTATGGCTACACCTTC
J: TRBJ1-2
size: few
D: -
V: TRBV19

CDR3: CASSQHLIGGPYEQYF
DNA: TGTGCCAGCAGCCAACACCTTATCGGGGGGCCCTACGAGCAGTACTTC
J: TRBJ2-7
size: -
D: -
V: TRBV3-1

CDR3: CASSLGDRAQETQYF
DNA: TGCGCCAGCAGCTTGGGGGACAGGGCCCAAGAGACCCAGTACTTC
J: TRBJ2-5
size: many
D: TRBD1
V: TRBV5-1

CDR3: CASSLGYSSDQPQHF
DNA: TGTGCCAGCAGTCTGGGTTATAGTAGCGATCAGCCCCAGCATTTT
J: TRBJ1-5
size: -
D: -
V: TRBV6-5

CDR3: CASSQGQYTGELFF
DNA: TGTGCCAGCAGTCAAGGACAGTACACCGGGGAGCTGTTTTTT
J: TRBJ2-2
size: few
D: -
V: TRBV6-2/TRBV6-3

CDR3: CASSLYSSGGTQYF
DNA: TGTGCCAGCAGTTTATATTCTAGCGGGGGTACCCAGTACTTC
J: TRBJ2-5
size: -
D: TRBD2
V: TRBV27

CDR3: CASSFGIEARTDTQYF
DNA: TGTGCCAGCAGTTTCGGGATAGAAGCTCGTACAGATACGCAGTATTTT
J: TRBJ2-3
size: -
D: -
V: TRBV27

CDR3: CASSPFGLYNEQFF
DNA: TGTGCCAGCAGTCCCTTTGGACTATACAATGAGCAGTTCTTC
J: TRBJ2-1
size: many
D: -
V: TRBV7-2

CDR3: CASSLAGRGKTQYF
DNA: TGTGCCAGCAGCTTGGCAGGGAGGGGAAAGACCCAGTACTTC
J: TRBJ2-5
size: -
D: TRBD2
V: TRBV5-5

CDR3: CASSQGTVAASETQYF
DNA: TGCGCCAGCAGCCAAGGAACCGTAGCGGCGTCAGAGACCCAGTACTTC
J: TRBJ2-5
size: -
D: -
V: TRBV4-1

CDR3: CARPPAGQPYSNQPQHF
DNA: TGTGCCAGGCCTCCAGCCGGACAGCCATATAGCAATCAGCCCCAGCATTTT
J: TRBJ1-5
size: few
D: -
V: TRBV21-1

CDR3: CASSLGLGNQETQYF
DNA: TGTGCCAGCAGCCTTGGACTAGGAAACCAAGAGACCCAGTACTTC
J: TRBJ2-5
size: -
D: TRBD2
V: TRBV3-1

CDR3: CASSHRGGPRGQFF
DNA: TGTGCCAGCAGCCACAGGGGAGGGCCCCGTGGGCAGTTCTTC
J: TRBJ2-1
size: few
D: -
V: TRBV3-1

CDR3: CASSLGTSSRYEQYF
DNA: TGTGCCAGCAGCCTGGGGACTAGCTCCCGCTACGAGCAGTACTTC
J: TRBJ2-7
size: -
D: TRBD2
V: TRBV7-2

CDR3: CSARAPGLEQETQYF
DNA: TGCAGTGCTAGAGCACCGGGACTAGAACAAGAGACCCAGTACTTC
J: TRBJ2-5
size: few
D: TRBD2
V: TRBV20-1

CDR3: CASSVAWTYNEQFF
DNA: TGTGCCAGCAGCGTAGCGTGGACCTACAATGAGCAGTTCTTC
J: TRBJ2-1
size: -
D: -
V: TRBV9

CDR3: CASSLVSSGGPDGETQYF
DNA: TGCGCCAGCAGCTTGGTGTCTAGCGGGGGCCCTGACGGAGAGACCCAGTACTTC
J: TRBJ2-5
size: few
D: TRBD2
V: TRBV5-1

CDR3: CASSLRGPSGTQYF
DNA: TGTGCCAGCAGCTTAAGGGGGCCTTCGGGGACCCAGTACTTC
J: TRBJ2-5
size: -
D: TRBD1
V: TRBV7-2

CDR3: CASSQDSQGASGYTF
DNA: TGTGCCAGCAGCCAAGATTCTCAGGGGGCAAGTGGCTACACCTTC
J: TRBJ1-2
size: -
D: TRBD1
V: TRBV4-2

CDR3: CSASSVRETQYF
DNA: TGCAGTGCTAGTTCAGTGAGGGAGACCCAGTACTTC
J: TRBJ2-5
size: -
D: -
V: TRBV20-1

CDR3: CSVEGGETF
DNA: TGCAGCGTTGAAGGAGGGGAGACCTTC
J: TRBJ1-2
size: many
D: -
V: TRBV29-1

CDR3: CASSPSITETQYF
DNA: TGTGCCAGCAGCCCTAGCATCACCGAGACCCAGTACTTC
J: TRBJ2-5
size: -
D: -
V: TRBV7-9

CDR3: CASSLALLAKQYF
DNA: TGTGCCAGCAGCTTAGCCCTATTAGCAAAGCAGTACTTC
J: TRBJ2-5
size: few
D: -
V: TRBV7-9

CDR3: CSARGLAGGGASTDTQYF
DNA: TGCAGTGCTAGAGGACTAGCGGGGGGTGGAGCCTCCACAGATACGCAGTATTTT
J: TRBJ2-3
size: few
D: TRBD2
V: TRBV20-1

CDR3: CASSQDYAGGNTGELFF
DNA: TGCGCCAGCAGCCAAGACTACGCGGGGGGGAACACCGGGGAGCTGTTTTTT
J: TRBJ2-2
size: few
D: TRBD2
V: TRBV4-3

CDR3: CASSEAWGTNYGYTF
DNA: TGTGCCAGCAGTGAAGCGTGGGGGACCAACTATGGCTACACCTTC
J: TRBJ1-2
size: once
D: -
V: TRBV6-1

CDR3: CSARVQGAVHGYTF
DNA: TGCAGTGCTAGAGTCCAGGGGGCTGTGCATGGCTACACCTTC
J: TRBJ1-2
size: few
D: TRBD1
V: TRBV20-1

CDR3: CSAKTATDTQYF
DNA: TGCAGCGCTAAGACAGCCACAGATACGCAGTATTTT
J: TRBJ2-3
size: -
D: -
V: TRBV29-1

CDR3: CASKPIGRDRARIYGYTF
DNA: TGTGCCAGCAAACCTATTGGACGAGACAGGGCCAGGATCTATGGCTACACCTTC
J: TRBJ1-2
size: -
D: TRBD1
V: TRBV6-2/TRBV6-3

CDR3: CASSLTGTNNYGYTF
DNA: TGCGCCAGCAGCCTAACCGGGACAAACAACTATGGCTACACCTTC
J: TRBJ1-2
size: few
D: -
V: TRBV5-1

CDR3: CASSPFSLNTEAFF
DNA: TGTGCCAGCAGTCCGTTTTCCTTGAACACTGAAGCTTTCTTT
J: TRBJ1-1
size: few
D: -
V: TRBV2

CDR3: CASSLEPPDRSTQYF
DNA: TGTGCCAGCAGCTTAGAGCCCCCGGACAGGTCGACCCAGTACTTC
J: TRBJ2-5
size: -
D: TRBD1
V: TRBV11-2

CDR3: CASLPGQGDLGYGYTF
DNA: TGTGCCAGCTTACCGGGACAGGGGGATCTCGGCTATGGCTACACCTTC
J: TRBJ1-2
size: few
D: TRBD1
V: TRBV18

CDR3: CASSYSGVGNIQYF
DNA: TGTGCCAGCAGTTACTCAGGGGTTGGAAACATTCAGTACTTC
J: TRBJ2-4
size: many
D: -
V: TRBV6-6

CDR3: CSAESNPTGDNTGELFF
DNA: TGCAGCGCTGAGAGTAATCCGACAGGCGACAACACCGGGGAGCTGTTTTTT
J: TRBJ2-2
size: -
D: -
V: TRBV29-1

CDR3: CAIRASGETQYF
DNA: TGTGCCATCAGGGCCTCAGGAGAGACCCAGTACTTC
J: TRBJ2-5
size: -
D: -
V: TRBV10-3

CDR3: CASSQDFRGHGYTF
DNA: TGCGCCAGCAGCCAAGATTTCAGGGGGCATGGCTACACCTTC
J: TRBJ1-2
size: -
D: TRBD1
V: TRBV4-3

CDR3: CASSAGSPGETQYF
DNA: TGTGCCAGCAGCGCAGGATCCCCGGGGGAGACCCAGTACTTC
J: TRBJ2-5
size: few
D: -
V: TRBV9

CDR3: CASGLAGAWEQFF
DNA: TGTGCCAGCGGACTAGCGGGCGCCTGGGAGCAGTTCTTC
J: TRBJ2-1
size: few
D: TRBD2
V: TRBV5-5

CDR3: CASSLGAGTFTNTGELFF
DNA: TGTGCCAGCAGCTTAGGAGCCGGGACGTTTACGAACACCGGGGAGCTGTTTTTT
J: TRBJ2-2
size: -
D: -
V: TRBV7-9

CDR3: CATSSGAYNEQFF
DNA: TGTGCCACCAGTAGCGGAGCCTACAATGAGCAGTTCTTC
J: TRBJ2-1
size: once
D: -
V: TRBV24-1

CDR3: CASSRAVGTSGETQYF
DNA: TGCGCCAGCAGCCGGGCCGTCGGGACTAGCGGGGAGACCCAGTACTTC
J: TRBJ2-5
size: -
D: TRBD2
V: TRBV4-3

CDR3: CASSLVFSGSAQETQYF
DNA: TGTGCCAGCAGCTTAGTATTCAGCGGGAGTGCTCAAGAGACCCAGTACTTC
J: TRBJ2-5
size: -
D: TRBD2
V: TRBV7-2

CDR3: CASSLGGAPGVGSYTF
DNA: TGTGCCAGCAGCTTAGGAGGGGCGCCCGGCGTAGGAAGCTACACCTTC
J: TRBJ1-2
size: -
D: -
V: TRBV13